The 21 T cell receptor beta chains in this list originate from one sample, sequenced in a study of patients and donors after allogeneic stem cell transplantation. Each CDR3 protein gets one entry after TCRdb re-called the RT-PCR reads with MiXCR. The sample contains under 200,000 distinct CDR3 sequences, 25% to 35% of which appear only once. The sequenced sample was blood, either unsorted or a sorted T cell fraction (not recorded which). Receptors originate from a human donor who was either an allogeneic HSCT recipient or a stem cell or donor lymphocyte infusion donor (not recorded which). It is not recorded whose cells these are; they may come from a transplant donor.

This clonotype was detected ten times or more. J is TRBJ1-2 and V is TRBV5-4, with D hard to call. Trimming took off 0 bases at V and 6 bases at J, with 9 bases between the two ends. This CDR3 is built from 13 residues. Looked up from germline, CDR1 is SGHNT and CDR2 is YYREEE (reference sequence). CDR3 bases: TGTGCCAGCAGCTTGGAGGCAGGCCATGGCTACACCTTC. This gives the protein CASSLEAGHGYTF. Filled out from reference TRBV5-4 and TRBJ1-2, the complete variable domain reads ETGVTQSPTHLIKTRGQQVTLRCSSQSGHNTVSWYQQALGQGPQFIFQYYREEENGRGNFPPRFSGLQFPNYSSELNVNALELDDSALYLCASSLEAGHGYTFGSGTRLTVV.

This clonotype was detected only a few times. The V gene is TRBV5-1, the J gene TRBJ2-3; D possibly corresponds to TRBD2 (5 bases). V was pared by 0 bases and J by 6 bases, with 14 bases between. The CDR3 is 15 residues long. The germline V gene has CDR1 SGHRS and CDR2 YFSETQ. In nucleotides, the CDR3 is TGCGCCAGCAGCTTGGCGGTACGGGAAGGGGATACGCAGTATTTT. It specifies CASSLAVREGDTQYF.

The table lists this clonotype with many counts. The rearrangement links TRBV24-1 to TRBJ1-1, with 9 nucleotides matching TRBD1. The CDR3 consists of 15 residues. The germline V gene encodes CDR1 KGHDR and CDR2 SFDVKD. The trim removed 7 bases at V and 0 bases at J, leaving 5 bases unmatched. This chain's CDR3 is CATRGQGGMNTEAFF. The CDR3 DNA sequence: TGTGCCACCAGGGGACAGGGCGGGATGAACACTGAAGCTTTCTTT.

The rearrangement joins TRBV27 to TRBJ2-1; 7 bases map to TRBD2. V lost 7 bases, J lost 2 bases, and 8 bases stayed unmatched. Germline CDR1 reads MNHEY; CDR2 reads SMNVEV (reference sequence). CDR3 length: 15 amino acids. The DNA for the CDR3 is TGTGCCAGCACTAGGCTAGCGGAACCCTACAATGAGCAGTTCTTC. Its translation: CASTRLAEPYNEQFF.

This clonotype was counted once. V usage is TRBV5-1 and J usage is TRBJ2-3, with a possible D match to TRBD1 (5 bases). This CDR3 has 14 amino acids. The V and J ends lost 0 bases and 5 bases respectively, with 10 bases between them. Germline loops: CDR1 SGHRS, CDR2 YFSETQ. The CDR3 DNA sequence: TGCGCCAGCAGCTTGGAGGGGCATCGAGATACGCAGTATTTT. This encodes CASSLEGHRDTQYF.

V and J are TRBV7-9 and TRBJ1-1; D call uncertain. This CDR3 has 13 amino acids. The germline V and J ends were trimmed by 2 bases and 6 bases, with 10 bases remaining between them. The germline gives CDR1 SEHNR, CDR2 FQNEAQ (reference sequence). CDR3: CASSLYEVAEAFF. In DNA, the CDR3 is TGTGCCAGCAGCTTATACGAGGTAGCTGAAGCTTTCTTT.

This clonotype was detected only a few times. The DNA for the CDR3 is TGTGCCAGCAGCGTGAATAGGGGCGAGAAACTGTTTTTT. Protein product: CASSVNRGEKLFF. The chain has TRBV7-2 and TRBJ1-4, with D perhaps TRBD1 (5 bases). V was pared by 5 bases and J by 11 bases, with 15 bases between. Germline V gene sequence: CDR1 SGHTA, CDR2 FQGNSA. The CDR3 consists of 13 residues.

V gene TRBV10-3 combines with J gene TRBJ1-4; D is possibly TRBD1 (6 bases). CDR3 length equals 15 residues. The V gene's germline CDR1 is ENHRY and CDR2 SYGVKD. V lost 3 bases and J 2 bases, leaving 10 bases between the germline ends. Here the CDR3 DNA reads TGTGCCATCAGTGAACAGGGCGGGACTAATGAAAAACTGTTTTTT. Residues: CAISEQGGTNEKLFF.

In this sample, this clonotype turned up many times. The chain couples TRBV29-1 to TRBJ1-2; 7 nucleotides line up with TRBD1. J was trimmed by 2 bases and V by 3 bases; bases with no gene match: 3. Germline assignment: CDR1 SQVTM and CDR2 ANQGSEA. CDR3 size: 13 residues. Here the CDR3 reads CSVEPRGNYGYTF. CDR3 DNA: TGCAGCGTTGAGCCCAGGGGGAACTATGGCTACACCTTC.

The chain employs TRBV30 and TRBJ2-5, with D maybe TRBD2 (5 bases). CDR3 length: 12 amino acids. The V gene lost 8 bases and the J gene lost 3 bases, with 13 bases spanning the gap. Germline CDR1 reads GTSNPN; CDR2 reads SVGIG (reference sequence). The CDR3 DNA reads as TGTGCCGGTGGCCGACTAAAAGAGACCCAGTACTTC. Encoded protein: CAGGRLKETQYF.

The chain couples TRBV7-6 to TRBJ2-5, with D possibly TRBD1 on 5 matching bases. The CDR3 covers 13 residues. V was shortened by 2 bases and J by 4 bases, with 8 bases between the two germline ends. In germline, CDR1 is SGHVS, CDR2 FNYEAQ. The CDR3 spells CASSLSQGETQYF. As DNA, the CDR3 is TGTGCCAGCAGCTTATCCCAGGGAGAGACCCAGTACTTC. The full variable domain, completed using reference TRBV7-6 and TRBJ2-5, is GAGVSQSPRYKVTKRGQDVALRCDPISGHVSLYWYRQALGQGPEFLTYFNYEAQQDKSGLPNDRFSAERPEGSISTLTIQRTEQRDSAMYRCASSLSQGETQYFGPGTRLLVL.

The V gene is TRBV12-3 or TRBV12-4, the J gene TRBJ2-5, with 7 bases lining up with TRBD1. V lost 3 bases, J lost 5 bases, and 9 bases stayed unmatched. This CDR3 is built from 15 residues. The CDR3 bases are TGTGCCAGCAGTTTGTCAGGGGGAGATTTTGAGACCCAGTACTTC. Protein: CASSLSGGDFETQYF.

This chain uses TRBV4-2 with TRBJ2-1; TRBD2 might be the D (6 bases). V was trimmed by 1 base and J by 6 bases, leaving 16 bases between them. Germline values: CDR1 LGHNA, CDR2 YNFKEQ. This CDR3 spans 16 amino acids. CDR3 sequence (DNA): TGTGCCAGCAGCCAAGGAGTCAATGCGGGACCCAATGAGCAGTTCTTC. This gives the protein CASSQGVNAGPNEQFF.

The CDR3 coding sequence is TGTGCCAGCAGTTTACTCTGGGAGCAGTACTTC. This gives the protein CASSLLWEQYF. The chain carries TRBV12-3 or TRBV12-4 and TRBJ2-7; D is undetermined. Trimming left V 2 bases short and J 7 bases short, with 6 bases between. This CDR3 region has 11 residues.

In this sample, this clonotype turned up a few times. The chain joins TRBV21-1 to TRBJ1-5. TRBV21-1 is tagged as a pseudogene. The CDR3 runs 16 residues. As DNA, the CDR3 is TGTGCCAGCAGCAAAGTATCGGCAGTTTGGAATCAGCCCCAGCATTTT. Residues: CASSKVSAVWNQPQHF.

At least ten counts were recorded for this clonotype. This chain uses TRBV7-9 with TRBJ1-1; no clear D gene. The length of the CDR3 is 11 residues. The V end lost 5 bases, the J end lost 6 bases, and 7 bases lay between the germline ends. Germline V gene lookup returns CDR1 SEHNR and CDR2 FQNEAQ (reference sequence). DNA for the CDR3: TGTGCCAGCAGCACTCAACCTGAAGCTTTCTTT. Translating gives CASSTQPEAFF. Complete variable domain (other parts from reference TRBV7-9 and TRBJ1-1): DTGVSQNPRHKITKRGQNVTFRCDPISEHNRLYWYRQTLGQGPEFLTYFQNEAQLEKSRLLSDRFSAERPKGSFSTLEIQRTEQGDSAMYLCASSTQPEAFFGQGTRLTVV.

The CDR3 here is CASIGWASLTDTQYF. CDR3 coding DNA: TGTGCCTCAATTGGATGGGCTAGTCTCACAGATACGCAGTATTTT. This chain links TRBV7-2 with TRBJ2-3, with no clear D. V gave up 11 bases and J gave up 2 bases, with 20 bases separating them. The germline V gene has CDR1 SGHTA and CDR2 FQGNSA. There are 15 residues in the CDR3.

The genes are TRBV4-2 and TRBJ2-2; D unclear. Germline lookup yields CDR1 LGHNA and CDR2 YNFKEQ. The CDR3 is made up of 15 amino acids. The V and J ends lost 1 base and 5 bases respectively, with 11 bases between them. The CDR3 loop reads CASSQGHSKTGELFF. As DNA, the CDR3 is TGTGCCAGCAGCCAAGGACATTCTAAGACCGGGGAGCTGTTTTTT.

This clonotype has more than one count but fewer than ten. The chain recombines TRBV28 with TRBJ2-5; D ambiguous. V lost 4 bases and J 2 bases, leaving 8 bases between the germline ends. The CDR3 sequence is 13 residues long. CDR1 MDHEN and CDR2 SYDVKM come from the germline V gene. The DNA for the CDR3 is TGTGCCAGCAGTTCGACGGTGCAAGAGACCCAGTACTTC. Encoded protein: CASSSTVQETQYF.

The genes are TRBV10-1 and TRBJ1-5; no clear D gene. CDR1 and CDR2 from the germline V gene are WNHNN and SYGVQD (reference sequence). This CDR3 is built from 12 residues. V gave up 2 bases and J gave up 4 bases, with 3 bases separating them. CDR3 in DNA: TGCGCCAGCAGTGAGACTAATCAGCCCCAGCATTTT. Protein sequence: CASSETNQPQHF.

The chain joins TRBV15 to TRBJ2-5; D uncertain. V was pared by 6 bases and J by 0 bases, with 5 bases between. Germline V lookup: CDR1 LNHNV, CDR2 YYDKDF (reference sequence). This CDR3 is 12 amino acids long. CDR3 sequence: CATSPYQETQYF. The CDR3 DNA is TGTGCCACCAGTCCATACCAAGAGACCCAGTACTTC.